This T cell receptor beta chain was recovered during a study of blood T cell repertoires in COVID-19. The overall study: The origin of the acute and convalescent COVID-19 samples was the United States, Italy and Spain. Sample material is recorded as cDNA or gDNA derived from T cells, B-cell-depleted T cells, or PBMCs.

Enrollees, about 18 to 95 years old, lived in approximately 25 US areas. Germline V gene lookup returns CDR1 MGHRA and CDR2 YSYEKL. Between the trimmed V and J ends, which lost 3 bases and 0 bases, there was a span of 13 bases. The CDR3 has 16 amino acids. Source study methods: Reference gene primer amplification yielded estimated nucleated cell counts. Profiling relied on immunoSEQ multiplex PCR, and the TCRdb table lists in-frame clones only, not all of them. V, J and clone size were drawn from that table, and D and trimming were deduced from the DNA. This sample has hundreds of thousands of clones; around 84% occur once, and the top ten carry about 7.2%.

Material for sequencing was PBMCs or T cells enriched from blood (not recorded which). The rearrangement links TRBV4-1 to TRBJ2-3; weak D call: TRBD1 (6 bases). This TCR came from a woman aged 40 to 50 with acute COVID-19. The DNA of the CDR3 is TGCGCCAGCAGCCAGGGGGCCACGGAAAGCACAGATACGCAGTATTTT. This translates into CASSQGATESTDTQYF.